The 30 T cell receptor beta chains given below trace back to one sample, sequenced in a study of shared clonotypes between healthy human individuals. Only in-frame clones appear in the TCRdb table, and some are missing; sequencing was by immunoSEQ multiplex PCR. The data hold 2.3 million or so clones, with approximately 95% observed a single time. The sequencing sample was made of naive CD4+ T cells from PBMCs. Subset reported: CD45RA+ positively selected. The origin of the receptors is a man younger than 35 in good health. Some clones in this sample may be carry-over from other donors' samples.

The gene calls are TRBV5-8 and TRBJ1-1; no reliable D call. The CDR3 is 15 residues long. In germline, CDR1 is SGHTS, CDR2 YDEGEE. Trimming cost V 4 bases and J 2 bases, with 15 bases left between them. CDR3 nucleotide sequence: TGTGCCAGCAGCCGGGGTCGGGTCCAAAACACTGAAGCTTTCTTT. Its translation: CASSRGRVQNTEAFF.

The chain employs TRBV9 and TRBJ2-7; maybe TRBD1 (6 bases). CDR3 length: 15 amino acids. Trimming shortened V by 3 bases and J by 5 bases, and 18 bases separated the two germline ends. Per the germline V gene, CDR1 is SGDLS and CDR2 is YYNGEE. The CDR3 here is CASSAQAGAVHEQYF. CDR3 nucleotides: TGTGCCAGCAGCGCCCAAGCAGGGGCGGTGCACGAGCAGTACTTC.

The chain employs TRBV30 and TRBJ2-7; TRBD2 might be the D (5 bases). V dropped 0 bases and J dropped 7 bases, with 22 bases sitting between them. CDR3 length equals 16 residues. Germline CDR1 is GTSNPN and CDR2 is SVGIG (reference sequence). This chain's CDR3 is CAWSVLRVLVLGEQYF. The CDR3 DNA reads as TGTGCCTGGAGTGTACTGAGGGTACTTGTTCTGGGGGAGCAGTACTTC.

The rearrangement joins TRBV5-6 to TRBJ1-4; tentatively, D is TRBD1 (5 bases). The CDR3 covers 14 residues. Trimming removed 3 bases at V and 5 bases at J, with 11 bases between. Germline values: CDR1 SGHDT, CDR2 YYEEEE. The CDR3 is CASSSGAENEKLFF. CDR3 in DNA: TGTGCCAGCAGCTCCGGGGCAGAAAATGAAAAACTGTTTTTT.

The chain couples TRBV4-2 to TRBJ2-7; 7 nucleotides agree with TRBD2. Germline CDR1 LGHNA, CDR2 YNFKEQ. This CDR3 spans 15 amino acids. The trim removed 1 base at V and 0 bases at J, leaving 3 bases unmatched. CDR3 protein: CASSQVRGNSYEQYF. The CDR3 nucleotides read TGTGCCAGCAGCCAAGTGCGGGGGAACTCCTACGAGCAGTACTTC.

This clone appeared a single time. Additional DNA sequences in this sample encode the identical CDR3. This chain links TRBV5-1 with TRBJ1-5; D unclear. This CDR3 spans 15 amino acids. V was trimmed by 0 bases and J by 0 bases, leaving 7 bases between them. Germline assignment: CDR1 SGHRS and CDR2 YFSETQ. CDR3 nucleotides: TGCGCCAGCAGCTTGGGAACGGTTAGCAATCAGCCCCAGCATTTT. Protein sequence: CASSLGTVSNQPQHF.

The chain links TRBV7-9 to TRBJ2-1, with 7 bases fitting TRBD1. There are 14 residues in the CDR3. Trimming took 2 bases from V and 4 from J; bases not matched to a gene: 2. Germline V gene data show CDR1 as SEHNR and CDR2 as FQNEAQ (reference sequence). The CDR3 nucleotides are TGTGCCAGCAGCTTAAGACAGGGTTACAATGAGCAGTTCTTC. Amino acids: CASSLRQGYNEQFF.

The rearrangement joins TRBV5-4 to TRBJ2-5; D remains unclear. Germline lookup yields CDR1 SGHNT and CDR2 YYREEE (reference sequence). This CDR3 contains 14 residues. Trimming cost V 4 bases and J 5 bases, with 15 bases left between them. For the CDR3, the DNA is TGTGCCAGCAGCCGGTCATCGGTGGGGGAGACCCAGTACTTC. Translation: CASSRSSVGETQYF. Full variable domain (missing parts from reference TRBV5-4 and TRBJ2-5): ETGVTQSPTHLIKTRGQQVTLRCSSQSGHNTVSWYQQALGQGPQFIFQYYREEENGRGNFPPRFSGLQFPNYSSELNVNALELDDSALYLCASSRSSVGETQYFGPGTRLLVL.

The chain is built from TRBV11-2 and TRBJ2-1; D gene unclear. Trimming removed 8 bases at V and 1 base at J, with 9 bases between. The CDR3 is 13 residues long. Germline CDR1 reads SGHAT; CDR2 reads FQNNGV. The CDR3 DNA follows: TGTGCCAGCGGAAGGGTTTCCTACAATGAGCAGTTCTTC. Amino acid sequence: CASGRVSYNEQFF.

The chain joins TRBV18 to TRBJ2-7, with 7 bases matching TRBD1. This CDR3 region has 12 residues. CDR1 is KGHSH and CDR2 is LQKENI in the germline V gene. The junction had 5 bases not matched to a gene; V was cut back by 6 bases and J by 6 bases. This CDR3 reads CASSQGEREQYF. CDR3 in DNA: TGTGCCAGCTCTCAGGGGGAGCGCGAGCAGTACTTC.

V and J are TRBV2 and TRBJ2-7; 8 bases match TRBD1. CDR3 size: 14 residues. Germline-derived CDR1 and CDR2 are SNHLY and FYNNEI. Unmatched junction bases numbered 11, after V lost 7 bases and J lost 6 bases. The chain's CDR3 is CASNSGQGRGEQYF. The CDR3 DNA reads as TGTGCCAGCAATTCCGGACAGGGACGCGGCGAGCAGTACTTC.

The V call is TRBV2, the J call TRBJ2-4; D is possibly TRBD2 (5 bases). Germline assignment: CDR1 SNHLY and CDR2 FYNNEI. The V gene lost 6 bases and the J gene lost 6 bases, with 15 bases spanning the gap. This CDR3 is 14 amino acids long. The CDR3 coding sequence is TGTGCCAGCAGAGGAGCCGGGAAAATAAACATTCAGTACTTC. Translated, it gives CASRGAGKINIQYF.

This chain joins TRBV5-4 and TRBJ1-6; maybe TRBD1 (5 bases). Deletions cut 0 bases from V and 7 bases from J, with 11 bases between. CDR3 size: 15 residues. The germline gives CDR1 SGHNT, CDR2 YYREEE (reference sequence). Here the CDR3 DNA reads TGTGCCAGCAGCTTGGCCTCAGGGCAAAATTCACCCCTCCACTTT. Protein product: CASSLASGQNSPLHF.

The rearrangement links TRBV7-2 to TRBJ2-1; TRBD2 agrees at 13 bases. J lost 0 bases, V lost 1 base, and 6 bases had no gene match. CDR3 length: 19 amino acids. Germline CDR1 is SGHTA and CDR2 is FQGNSA. The CDR3 bases are TGTGCCAGCAGCTTAGTGGGGACTAGCGGGATGAGCTCCTACAATGAGCAGTTCTTC. As protein: CASSLVGTSGMSSYNEQFF.

The chain carries TRBV30 and TRBJ1-5; D possibly corresponds to TRBD1 (5 bases). V lost 5 bases and J lost 0, with 17 bases in between. Germline CDR1 GTSNPN, CDR2 SVGIG (reference sequence). The CDR3 runs to 16 residues. CDR3 bases: TGTGCCTGGTCTTCGGGGCAGCGAAATAGCAATCAGCCCCAGCATTTT. Translated: CAWSSGQRNSNQPQHF. Variable domain in full (rest from reference TRBV30 and TRBJ1-5): SQTIHQWPATLVQPVGSPLSLECTVEGTSNPNLYWYRQAAGRGLQLLFYSVGIGQISSEVPQNLSASRPQDRQFILSSKKLLLSDSGFYLCAWSSGQRNSNQPQHFGDGTRLSIL.

The V and J genes are TRBV7-3 and TRBJ2-7; maybe TRBD2 (5 bases). V lost 0 bases, J lost 6 bases, and 9 bases lay in between. Germline CDR1 is SGHTA and CDR2 is FQGTGA. This CDR3 is 13 amino acids long. CDR3 DNA: TGTGCCAGCAGCTTAACCCCCGGGGTCGAGCAGTACTTC. Its protein is CASSLTPGVEQYF. Based on the CDR3 plus reference TRBV7-3 and TRBJ2-7, the full variable domain is GAGVSQTPSNKVTEKGKYVELRCDPISGHTALYWYRQSLGQGPEFLIYFQGTGAADDSGLPNDRFFAVRPEGSVSTLKIQRTERGDSAVYLCASSLTPGVEQYFGPGTRLTVT.

Note on this clone: The sample carries other DNA sequences with the same CDR3. The rearrangement joins TRBV7-9 to TRBJ2-2; D ambiguous. Trimming stripped 3 bases from V and 3 bases from J, with 5 bases between. Germline V lookup: CDR1 SEHNR, CDR2 FQNEAQ (reference sequence). The length of the CDR3 is 13 residues. CDR3 in DNA: TGTGCCAGCAGCTTTCTGGACACCGGGGAGCTGTTTTTT. This translates into CASSFLDTGELFF. Variable domain in full (rest from reference TRBV7-9 and TRBJ2-2): DTGVSQNPRHKITKRGQNVTFRCDPISEHNRLYWYRQTLGQGPEFLTYFQNEAQLEKSRLLSDRFSAERPKGSFSTLEIQRTEQGDSAMYLCASSFLDTGELFFGEGSRLTVL.

CDR3 coding DNA: TGTGCCAGCAGCTTAGACGCAGTAGGGGGGAGGTACGAGCAGTACTTC. Its protein is CASSLDAVGGRYEQYF. The V and J genes are TRBV7-6 and TRBJ2-7; D may be TRBD1 or TRBD2 (6 bases each). CDR1 SGHVS and CDR2 FNYEAQ come from the germline V gene. V dropped 1 base and J dropped 4 bases, with 17 bases sitting between them. This CDR3 contains 16 residues.

The chain is built from TRBV19 and TRBJ1-1, with D unresolved. Trimming took off 0 bases at V and 4 bases at J, with 9 bases between the two ends. In germline, CDR1 is LNHDA, CDR2 SQIVND (reference sequence). The CDR3 is made up of 14 amino acids. The CDR3 protein is CASSIDLRATEAFF. The CDR3 DNA follows: TGTGCCAGTAGTATAGATTTAAGGGCCACTGAAGCTTTCTTT.

The rearrangement links TRBV5-1 to TRBJ2-1; D possibly corresponds to TRBD1 (5 bases). V lost 4 bases and J lost 1, with 15 bases in between. This CDR3 comprises 16 residues. Germline V gives CDR1 SGHRS, CDR2 YFSETQ. The CDR3 is CASSGRTQGSYNEQFF. The CDR3 coding sequence is TGCGCCAGCAGCGGGCGGACCCAGGGTTCCTACAATGAGCAGTTCTTC.

The chain uses TRBV11-2 and TRBJ1-1; the match to TRBD1 covers 7 bases. This CDR3 has 14 amino acids. Per germline, CDR1 SGHAT and CDR2 FQNNGV. The junction had 4 bases not matched to a gene; V was cut back by 6 bases and J by 0 bases. This CDR3 reads CASRKQGMNTEAFF. The CDR3 nucleotides are TGTGCCAGCAGAAAACAGGGGATGAACACTGAAGCTTTCTTT. Full variable domain (rest looked up from reference TRBV11-2 and TRBJ1-1): EAGVAQSPRYKIIEKRQSVAFWCNPISGHATLYWYQQILGQGPKLLIQFQNNGVVDDSQLPKDRFSAERLKGVDSTLKIQPAKLEDSAVYLCASRKQGMNTEAFFGQGTRLTVV.

V gene TRBV28 combines with J gene TRBJ2-3, with a tentative D call TRBD2 (6 bases). V gave up 7 bases and J gave up 1 base, with 18 bases separating them. Germline V CDR1 and CDR2: MDHEN, SYDVKM. The CDR3 is made up of 16 amino acids. Written as DNA, the CDR3 is TGTGCCAGCACCAACCCCGCTGGGACTGGCACAGATACGCAGTATTTT. It encodes CASTNPAGTGTDTQYF.

The J gene is TRBJ2-7, the V gene TRBV11-2; a possible D gene is TRBD2 (6 bases). The CDR3 consists of 15 residues. V shed 1 base and J shed 2 bases, with 12 bases lying between them. Germline CDR1 is SGHAT and CDR2 is FQNNGV. CDR3 sequence: CASSLAGTFTYEQYF. The CDR3 DNA is TGTGCCAGCAGCTTAGCTGGGACTTTCACCTACGAGCAGTACTTC.

The rearrangement uses TRBV7-3 and TRBJ2-7; the D gene is possibly TRBD2 (6 bases). The CDR3 is 14 residues long. V lost 5 bases and J 7 bases, leaving 18 bases between the germline ends. Germline V gives CDR1 SGHTA, CDR2 FQGTGA. This chain's CDR3 is CASSLQPGGGEQYF. CDR3 DNA sequence: TGTGCCAGCAGCCTCCAGCCGGGCGGAGGGGAGCAGTACTTC. The whole variable domain, remainder taken from reference TRBV7-3 and TRBJ2-7, is GAGVSQTPSNKVTEKGKYVELRCDPISGHTALYWYRQSLGQGPEFLIYFQGTGAADDSGLPNDRFFAVRPEGSVSTLKIQRTERGDSAVYLCASSLQPGGGEQYFGPGTRLTVT.

To note about this clone: This specimen includes other DNA sequences encoding the same CDR3. The chain couples TRBV7-8 to TRBJ1-1, with unresolved D. Germline loops: CDR1 SGHVS, CDR2 FQNEAQ. The CDR3 consists of 13 residues. The V end was cut by 3 bases, the J end by 0 bases, with 5 bases between. The CDR3 DNA follows: TGTGCCAGCAGCTTCAGAATGAACACTGAAGCTTTCTTT. Translated, it gives CASSFRMNTEAFF.

This chain connects TRBV6-5 to TRBJ2-7, with D tentatively TRBD2 (6 bases). Trimming stripped 11 bases from V and 6 bases from J, with 17 bases between. Germline-derived CDR1 and CDR2 are MNHEY and SVGAGI. The CDR3 is 12 residues long. CDR3 loop: CAARGAPGEQYF. As DNA, the CDR3 is TGTGCCGCGCGCGGGGCCCCCGGCGAGCAGTACTTC.

The chain carries TRBV19 and TRBJ2-1; tentative D call: TRBD2 (5 bases). With 6 bases removed from V and 2 bases from J, the gap between germline ends came to 11 bases. There are 14 residues in the CDR3. Germline CDR1 reads LNHDA; CDR2 reads SQIVND (reference sequence). CDR3 sequence (DNA): TGTGCCAGTAGGCCCCGGGATACCTACAATGAGCAGTTCTTC. As protein: CASRPRDTYNEQFF.

CDR3 sequence (DNA): TGTGCCAGCAGTCTCCGAACGTGGGGCTCCTATAATTCACCCCTCCACTTT. This sequence encodes CASSLRTWGSYNSPLHF. The chain recombines TRBV27 with TRBJ1-6, with unresolved D. Trimming took off 5 bases at V and 0 bases at J, with 14 bases between the two ends. Germline CDR1 is MNHEY and CDR2 is SMNVEV (reference sequence). CDR3 length: 17 amino acids.

The CDR3 loop is CSVEDRQGSSGNTIYF. CDR3 bases: TGCAGCGTTGAAGATCGCCAGGGAAGCTCTGGAAACACCATATATTTT. The V gene is TRBV29-1, the J gene TRBJ1-3, with D possibly matching TRBD1 (5 bases). Germline CDR1 and CDR2: SQVTM and ANQGSEA. The CDR3 extends over 16 amino acids. V was cut by 0 bases and J by 0 bases, with 12 bases left in between. The whole variable domain, filled in from reference TRBV29-1 and TRBJ1-3, reads SAVISQKPSRDICQRGTSLTIQCQVDSQVTMMFWYRQQPGQSLTLIATANQGSEATYESGFVIDKFPISRPNLTFSTLTVSNMSPEDSSIYLCSVEDRQGSSGNTIYFGEGSWLTVV.

A single count supports this clone. The chain employs TRBV4-1 and TRBJ1-2; TRBD1 might be the D (6 bases). V lost 2 bases and J lost 5, with 12 bases in between. The CDR3 extends over 14 amino acids. The germline gives CDR1 MGHRA, CDR2 YSYEKL. In nucleotides, the CDR3 is TGCGCCAGCAGCCAACGGGGGGCAGGGTATGGCTACACCTTC. Amino acid sequence: CASSQRGAGYGYTF.